This passage covers 4 T cell receptor beta chains from one sample sequenced in a study of CD8+ T cells in alopecia areata. Extracted RNA was reverse transcribed, and the resulting cDNA served as sequencing template. The table came from immunoSEQ multiplex PCR; TCRdb's copy has only in-frame clones and leaves some out. The table lists 140,000 to 150,000 clones, 51% of them singletons, with about 1% in the top ten. The sequencing here drew on CD4+ T cells sorted from blood, taken at week 0. The receptors were sampled from a human donor with alopecia areata.

This clone has just a few counts. The chain recombines TRBV29-1 with TRBJ2-3; 7 nucleotides line up with TRBD2. Germline V gives CDR1 SQVTM, CDR2 ANQGSEA. J gave up 4 bases and V 4 bases, and 11 bases lay outside the gene matches. This CDR3 is built from 15 residues. CDR3 DNA: TGCAGCGTTGGAGGTGGAGGGAGGGTTTCAGATACGCAGTATTTT. Amino acid sequence: CSVGGGGRVSDTQYF.

The rearrangement joins TRBV7-2 to TRBJ2-5, with 9 bases that match TRBD2. With V trimmed by 5 bases and J by 5 bases, 12 bases remained unmatched. Germline assignment: CDR1 SGHTA and CDR2 FQGNSA. The CDR3 totals 16 residues. The CDR3 protein is CASSPNSGSRGETQYF. CDR3 bases: TGTGCCAGCAGCCCCAATAGCGGGAGTAGGGGGGAGACCCAGTACTTC.

The rearrangement links TRBV23-1 to TRBJ1-4; 9 bases fit TRBD1. TRBV23-1 is an ORF, and what it does is uncertain. This CDR3 spans 13 amino acids. The V segment lost 7 bases and the J segment 8 bases; nucleotides outside the gene matches: 5. DNA of the CDR3: TGCGCCAGCACCCCGGGACAGGGAGAAAAACTGTTTTTT. This translates into CASTPGQGEKLFF.

At least ten counts were recorded for this clone. J is TRBJ1-1 and V is TRBV19, with unresolved D. Germline CDR1 LNHDA, CDR2 SQIVND (reference sequence). V lost 2 bases and J lost 1, with 8 bases in between. There are 14 residues in the CDR3. CDR3 in amino acids: CASSITPQNTEAFF. CDR3 DNA: TGTGCCAGTAGTATAACTCCTCAGAACACTGAAGCTTTCTTT.